The T cell receptor (beta chain) under discussion was sequenced for a study of T cell changes during pregnancy in multiple sclerosis. Sequenced by immunoSEQ multiplex PCR; TCRdb stores in-frame clones only, minus some. The repertoire has about 94,000 clones, 90% to 95% of them found once; the top ten carry about 0.98%. The TCR originated in a female donor with multiple sclerosis, enrolled in a pregnancy study. The sequencing here drew on peripheral blood, taken after pregnancy.

The CDR3 here is CASSWAGGTNEKLFF. DNA for the CDR3: TGCGCCAGCAGCTGGGCAGGGGGCACTAATGAAAAACTGTTTTTT. This sequence joins TRBV5-1 and TRBJ1-4; 8 nucleotides align to TRBD1. This CDR3 spans 15 amino acids. The trim removed 3 bases at V and 2 bases at J, leaving 3 bases unmatched. CDR1 is SGHRS, CDR2 YFSETQ, per germline.